This TCR beta chain was sequenced in a study of T cell repertoires in cytomegalovirus infection. The overall study: TCR beta signatures that were public indicated CMV infection and matching HLA type.

In this sample, this clonotype turned up a few times. What it recognizes is unknown. Study-level points and caveats: Ex vivo responses were dominated by HLA-C-restricted CMV-specific TCR beta clonotypes.

A single record per CDR3 protein comes from TCRdb applying MiXCR to the reads. The table shows around 500,000 distinct CDR3 sequences, with about 44% occurring only once. The CDR3 is 16 amino acids. Germline CDR1 reads MNHNS; CDR2 reads SASEGT. V lost 2 bases and J lost 8; bases outside the gene matches: 9. This receptor was taken from a human donor in good health (CMV status not recorded). Some clones in this sample may be carry-over from other donors' samples. The genes are TRBV6-1 and TRBJ1-6; 7 bases are shared with TRBD1. The material sequenced was cultured PBMCs, taken from culture after CMV antigen stimulation. The CDR3 here is CASSERTGDQDSPLHF. The CDR3 DNA reads as TGTGCCAGCAGTGAACGAACAGGGGATCAGGATTCACCCCTCCACTTT.